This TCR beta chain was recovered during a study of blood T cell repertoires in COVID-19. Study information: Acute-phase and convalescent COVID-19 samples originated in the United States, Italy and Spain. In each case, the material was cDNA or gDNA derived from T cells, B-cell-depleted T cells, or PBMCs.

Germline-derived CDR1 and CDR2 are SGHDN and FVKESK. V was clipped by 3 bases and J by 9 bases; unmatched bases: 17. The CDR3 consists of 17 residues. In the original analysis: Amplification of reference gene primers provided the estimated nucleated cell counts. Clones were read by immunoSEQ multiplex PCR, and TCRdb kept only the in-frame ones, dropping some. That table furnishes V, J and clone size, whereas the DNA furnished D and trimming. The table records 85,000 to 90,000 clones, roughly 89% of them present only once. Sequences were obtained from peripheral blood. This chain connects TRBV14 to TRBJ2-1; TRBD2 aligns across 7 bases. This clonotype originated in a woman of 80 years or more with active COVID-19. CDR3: CASSQTQLLAARGEQFF. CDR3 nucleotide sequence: TGTGCCAGCAGCCAGACCCAACTCCTAGCGGCCCGAGGTGAGCAGTTCTTC.